These 32 T cell receptor beta chains originate from one sample sequenced in a study of cytomegalovirus exposure and HLA in healthy donors. PCR was performed using 60 Vbeta and 13 Jbeta primers. TCRdb keeps only in-frame clones here, not all; method: immunoSEQ multiplex PCR. Of about 190,000 clones listed, roughly four fifths are singletons. The sample comprised PBMCs. The source of these receptors is a woman aged 30 to 39 in good health and CMV-seropositive.

The chain recombines TRBV5-1 with TRBJ2-1; D is possibly TRBD2 (6 bases). The CDR3 is 15 amino acids. In germline, CDR1 is SGHRS, CDR2 YFSETQ. Trimming took off 4 bases at V and 8 bases at J, with 19 bases between the two ends. CDR3 sequence (DNA): TGCGCCAGCAGCAATAGGGTAGCGGCAGAATATGAGCAGTTCTTC. As protein: CASSNRVAAEYEQFF. Supplemented by reference TRBV5-1 and TRBJ2-1, the full variable domain reads KAGVTQTPRYLIKTRGQQVTLSCSPISGHRSVSWYQQTPGQGLQFLFEYFSETQRNKGNFPGRFSGRQFSNSRSEMNVSTLELGDSALYLCASSNRVAAEYEQFFGPGTRLTVL.

V gene TRBV5-1 combines with J gene TRBJ2-3; weak D call: TRBD2 (5 bases). The CDR3 has 17 amino acids. CDR1 is SGHRS, CDR2 YFSETQ, per germline. V was trimmed by 4 bases and J by 4 bases, leaving 22 bases between them. CDR3 sequence (DNA): TGCGCCAGCAGCCCGCGTGGGATTGGGGAGCGTTCAGATACGCAGTATTTT. As protein: CASSPRGIGERSDTQYF.

The chain couples TRBV6-1 to TRBJ1-1, with D maybe TRBD1 (5 bases). CDR3 size: 15 residues. V shed 5 bases and J shed 1 base, with 14 bases lying between them. Germline V gene data show CDR1 as MNHNS and CDR2 as SASEGT. The CDR3 spells CASSPLKGPNTEAFF. CDR3 sequence (DNA): TGTGCCAGCAGTCCCCTTAAGGGGCCGAACACTGAAGCTTTCTTT.

This clone was found a few times. The V gene is TRBV6-1, the J gene TRBJ1-5, with D perhaps TRBD1 (6 bases). V was shortened by 4 bases and J by 1 base, with 11 bases between the two germline ends. Germline V gives CDR1 MNHNS, CDR2 SASEGT. The CDR3 is 15 amino acids. The CDR3 region is CASSGQVLSNQPQHF. CDR3 sequence (DNA): TGTGCCAGCAGTGGACAGGTCCTAAGCAATCAGCCCCAGCATTTT.

The J gene is TRBJ2-1, the V gene TRBV5-1; D may be TRBD1 (6 bases). From germline, CDR1 is SGHRS and CDR2 YFSETQ. This CDR3 region has 12 residues. Trimming took 5 bases from V and 9 from J, leaving 12 bases between them. Here the CDR3 reads CASSYGDTEQFF. The DNA for the CDR3 is TGCGCCAGCAGTTACGGGGACACTGAGCAGTTCTTC.

The chain links TRBV5-1 to TRBJ2-6; 7 nucleotides align to TRBD1. V lost 1 base, J lost 1 base, and 11 bases stayed unmatched. The CDR3 is 19 residues long. Per germline, CDR1 SGHRS and CDR2 YFSETQ. DNA for the CDR3: TGCGCCAGCAGCTTGAGACCACAGGGGATAACTTCTGGGGCCAACGTCCTGACTTTC. It encodes CASSLRPQGITSGANVLTF.

The V call is TRBV13, the J call TRBJ2-5; unclear D gene. This CDR3 has 12 residues. Trimming took off 7 bases at V and 0 bases at J, with 6 bases between the two ends. Germline CDR1 is PRHDT and CDR2 is FYEKMQ (reference sequence). CDR3 sequence (DNA): TGTGCCAGCACAGTCGACCAAGAGACCCAGTACTTC. Its translation is CASTVDQETQYF.

The V call is TRBV5-6, the J call TRBJ2-7; the D gene is possibly TRBD1 (6 bases). This CDR3 is built from 13 residues. Germline assignment: CDR1 SGHDT and CDR2 YYEEEE. Trimming cost V 1 base and J 5 bases, with 10 bases left between them. CDR3 DNA: TGTGCCAGCAGCTTGACAGGGTCGAACGAGCAGTACTTC. Translation: CASSLTGSNEQYF.

The chain employs TRBV6-5 and TRBJ1-1; D remains unclear. Trimming stripped 3 bases from V and 4 bases from J, with 15 bases between. Germline-derived CDR1 and CDR2 are MNHEY and SVGAGI. The CDR3 is 15 amino acids. The CDR3 loop reads CASSYEQPAVTEAFF. The CDR3 DNA sequence: TGTGCCAGCAGTTATGAGCAGCCGGCGGTCACTGAAGCTTTCTTT.

In its sample, this clone was seen once. V gene TRBV5-6 combines with J gene TRBJ2-1, with a weak D call TRBD2 (5 bases). The germline V and J ends were trimmed by 4 bases and 0 bases, with 14 bases remaining between them. This CDR3 comprises 16 residues. Germline values: CDR1 SGHDT, CDR2 YYEEEE. CDR3 DNA sequence: TGTGCCAGCAGCCCCCTAAGCGGTAGCTCCTACAATGAGCAGTTCTTC. It yields the protein CASSPLSGSSYNEQFF.

This rearrangement joins TRBV6-1 to TRBJ2-7, with D tentatively TRBD1 (5 bases). With 2 bases removed from V and 5 bases from J, the gap between germline ends came to 16 bases. Germline CDR1 and CDR2: MNHNS and SASEGT. The CDR3 contains 15 residues. CDR3 DNA: TGTGCCAGCAGTGAACCGGCAGGGCCCCGGGACGAGCAGTACTTC. It is translated as CASSEPAGPRDEQYF.

This chain's CDR3 is CASNPTGALGTQYF. For the CDR3, the DNA is TGTGCCAGTAACCCGACAGGCGCCCTAGGGACCCAGTACTTC. The chain links TRBV19 to TRBJ2-5, with D maybe TRBD1 (6 bases). This CDR3 spans 14 amino acids. CDR1 is LNHDA, CDR2 SQIVND, per germline (reference sequence). V lost 7 bases to trimming and J lost 7 bases, with 19 bases between them.

The V call is TRBV7-9, the J call TRBJ1-2, with TRBD1 as a possible D gene (5 bases). This CDR3 region has 15 residues. CDR1 is SEHNR and CDR2 is FQNEAQ in the germline V gene (reference sequence). V was shortened by 7 bases and J by 5 bases, with 20 bases between the two germline ends. As DNA, the CDR3 is TGTGCCAGCACCCGTGTTGGACAACAAGATTATGGCTACACCTTC. Residues: CASTRVGQQDYGYTF.

The chain uses TRBV18 and TRBJ2-3, with 9 bases fitting TRBD2. The V gene's germline CDR1 is KGHSH and CDR2 LQKENI. The CDR3 sequence is 16 residues long. J was trimmed by 0 bases and V by 3 bases; bases with no gene match: 4. The CDR3 protein is CASSPRTSESTDTQYF. The DNA of the CDR3 is TGTGCCAGCTCACCTCGGACTAGCGAGAGCACAGATACGCAGTATTTT.

This rearrangement joins TRBV10-1 to TRBJ2-5; 10 bases are shared with TRBD2. The CDR3 runs 14 residues. Germline CDR1 WNHNN, CDR2 SYGVQD (reference sequence). J lost 3 bases, V lost 8 bases, and 6 bases had no gene match. The CDR3 here is CASPGTSAKETQYF. The CDR3 region has the DNA TGCGCCAGCCCCGGGACTAGCGCAAAAGAGACCCAGTACTTC.

This rearrangement joins TRBV2 to TRBJ1-5; no clear D gene. V lost 6 bases and J 1 base, leaving 7 bases between the germline ends. The CDR3 loop spans 13 amino acids. Germline V gene data show CDR1 as SNHLY and CDR2 as FYNNEI. The CDR3 bases are TGTGCCAGCAGAAGCAGGAGCAATCAGCCCCAGCATTTT. Translated: CASRSRSNQPQHF.

The chain recombines TRBV5-1 with TRBJ2-2, with TRBD2 matching 7 bases. Germline trimming cut 4 bases from V and 2 bases from J; bases unmatched to any gene: 5. This CDR3 is 15 amino acids long. The germline V gene encodes CDR1 SGHRS and CDR2 YFSETQ. The CDR3 here is CASSRDYLNTGELFF. Written as DNA, the CDR3 is TGCGCCAGCAGCCGGGACTACCTTAACACCGGGGAGCTGTTTTTT.

This clone was recorded only once. The rearrangement uses TRBV28 and TRBJ1-2; D is ambiguous. CDR1 and CDR2 from the germline V gene are MDHEN and SYDVKM. This CDR3 is built from 13 residues. The V gene lost 4 bases and the J gene lost 4 bases, with 10 bases spanning the gap. CDR3 coding DNA: TGTGCCAGCAGTTCTACAGCTATCTATGGCTACACCTTC. The encoded protein is CASSSTAIYGYTF.

CDR3 nucleotides: TGCGCCAGCAGCGAGACTAGCGGGTCGAACACCGGGGAGCTGTTTTTT. The encoded protein is CASSETSGSNTGELFF. The V call is TRBV5-1, the J call TRBJ2-2; 10 nucleotides line up with TRBD2. The germline V gene encodes CDR1 SGHRS and CDR2 YFSETQ. Losses at the gene ends were 4 bases for V and 0 bases for J; bases not matched to a gene: 3. This CDR3 spans 16 amino acids.

The chain combines TRBV5-8 with TRBJ2-7, with 9 positions matching TRBD1. CDR3 length: 14 amino acids. The junction had 7 bases not matched to a gene; V was cut back by 4 bases and J by 5 bases. Germline CDR1 is SGHTS and CDR2 is YDEGEE. CDR3 sequence reads: CASSPGTGWHEQYF. In DNA, the CDR3 is TGTGCCAGCAGCCCAGGGACAGGGTGGCACGAGCAGTACTTC.

The V and J genes are TRBV10-3 and TRBJ1-1; D is uncertain. The germline CDR1 and CDR2 sequences are ENHRY and SYGVKD. V lost 0 bases and J 11 bases, leaving 13 bases between the germline ends. CDR3 length equals 13 residues. The CDR3 sequence: CAISESRSHRAFF. The DNA of the CDR3 is TGTGCCATCAGTGAGTCGAGGTCCCACCGGGCTTTCTTT.

This clone has a handful of counts. Here the CDR3 DNA reads TGTGCCAGCAGCTTGGGGACAGGGTTCAACTATGGCTACACCTTC. Translated, it gives CASSLGTGFNYGYTF. The V call is TRBV11-2, the J call TRBJ1-2, with 9 bases lining up with TRBD1. This CDR3 has 15 residues. V lost 3 bases, J lost 2 bases, and 4 bases stayed unmatched. From germline, CDR1 is SGHAT and CDR2 FQNNGV.

This clone showed up just a few times. J is TRBJ2-3 and V is TRBV2, with 9 bases matching TRBD2. V dropped 4 bases and J dropped 2; count of bases not matched to a gene: 10. The germline V gene encodes CDR1 SNHLY and CDR2 FYNNEI. The CDR3 loop spans 17 amino acids. This CDR3 is CASSVSPSGISTDTQYF. The CDR3 nucleotides read TGTGCCAGCAGTGTATCGCCTAGCGGGATTTCCACAGATACGCAGTATTTT.

The V and J genes are TRBV4-1 and TRBJ2-7; D not certain. CDR1 MGHRA and CDR2 YSYEKL come from the germline V gene. Trimming stripped 6 bases from V and 4 bases from J, with 10 bases between. The CDR3 is 12 amino acids. The DNA for the CDR3 is TGCGCCAGCAGTCCCGACTGGTACGAGCAGTACTTC. Its protein product is CASSPDWYEQYF.

This clone was seen just once. J is TRBJ2-1 and V is TRBV7-9, with D perhaps matching TRBD2 (6 bases). With 5 bases removed from V and 10 bases from J, the gap between germline ends came to 15 bases. The germline gives CDR1 SEHNR, CDR2 FQNEAQ (reference sequence). The CDR3 has 13 amino acids. CDR3 residues: CASSRGVRWEQFF. CDR3 in DNA: TGTGCCAGCAGCCGCGGGGTGCGTTGGGAGCAGTTCTTC.

CDR3 loop: CASSEWGADTQYF. For the CDR3, the DNA is TGCGCCAGCAGTGAGTGGGGGGCAGATACGCAGTATTTT. V and J are TRBV10-1 and TRBJ2-3; maybe TRBD2 (6 bases). The CDR3 spans 13 residues. V lost 1 base, J lost 4 bases, and 6 bases lay in between. Germline assignment: CDR1 WNHNN and CDR2 SYGVQD (reference sequence).

The chain uses TRBV6-6 and TRBJ2-3; 14 positions agree with TRBD2. With 6 bases clipped from V and 7 bases from J, the junction kept 6 bases outside the gene matches. Germline CDR1 and CDR2: MNHNY and SVGAGI (reference sequence). This CDR3 contains 15 residues. The chain's CDR3 is CASSYGTSGSNTQYF. Written as DNA, the CDR3 is TGTGCCAGCAGCTACGGGACTAGCGGGAGTAATACGCAGTATTTT.

CDR3 sequence (DNA): TGTGCCAGTAGTAGGGGGACAGGGCGAAAAAATGAAAAACTGTTTTTT. This codes for CASSRGTGRKNEKLFF. This rearrangement joins TRBV19 to TRBJ1-4; 9 nucleotides match TRBD1. The CDR3 runs 16 residues. Losses at the gene ends were 4 bases for V and 5 bases for J; bases not matched to a gene: 8. Germline CDR1 and CDR2: LNHDA and SQIVND (reference sequence).

The J gene is TRBJ1-3, the V gene TRBV15; 7 nucleotides align to TRBD1. Losses at the gene ends were 6 bases for V and 0 bases for J; bases not matched to a gene: 5. The germline CDR1 and CDR2 sequences are LNHNV and YYDKDF (reference sequence). The CDR3 is 15 amino acids. The CDR3 nucleotides read TGTGCCACCAGAGGAACAGGGGACTCTGGAAACACCATATATTTT. This codes for CATRGTGDSGNTIYF.

This chain connects TRBV18 to TRBJ1-2, with 11 bases aligning to TRBD1. This CDR3 is built from 13 residues. Unmatched junction bases numbered 4, after V lost 5 bases and J lost 8 bases. Germline V gives CDR1 KGHSH, CDR2 LQKENI. The DNA of the CDR3 is TGTGCCAGCTCAGCGGGACAGGGGGAAGGCTACACCTTC. Residues: CASSAGQGEGYTF.

The chain carries TRBV7-2 and TRBJ2-2; TRBD2 might be the D (6 bases). Germline loops: CDR1 SGHTA, CDR2 FQGNSA. V lost 5 bases, J lost 1 base, and 17 bases lay in between. This CDR3 is built from 17 residues. This CDR3 reads CASSPLGRGMNTGELFF. In nucleotides, the CDR3 is TGTGCCAGCAGCCCCCTCGGGCGGGGAATGAACACCGGGGAGCTGTTTTTT.

The V call is TRBV19, the J call TRBJ2-1; 10 positions agree with TRBD2. After removal of 9 bases from V and 5 bases from J, the junction contained 7 bases not matched to a gene. Per the germline V gene, CDR1 is LNHDA and CDR2 is SQIVND (reference sequence). The CDR3 contains 14 residues. CDR3 amino acids: CASQTSGSNNEQFF. Here the CDR3 DNA reads TGTGCCAGCCAGACTAGCGGGTCTAACAATGAGCAGTTCTTC.